One and the same sample provided the 29 T cell receptor beta chains below, sequenced in a study of blood T cell repertoires in COVID-19. Only in-frame clones appear in the TCRdb table, and some are missing; sequencing was by immunoSEQ multiplex PCR. Of 45,000 to 50,000 clones listed, approximately 85% are singletons. The sequencing sample was made of peripheral blood. Source of these receptors: a woman at least 80 years old with COVID-19, enrolled during active disease.

The gene calls are TRBV6-5 and TRBJ1-6; the match to TRBD1 covers 9 bases. Losses at the gene ends were 6 bases for V and 3 bases for J; bases not matched to a gene: 3. CDR1 is MNHEY and CDR2 is SVGAGI in the germline V gene. CDR3 size: 15 residues. DNA for the CDR3: TGTGCCAGCAGGGGACAGGGTGACTATAATTCACCCCTCCACTTT. This translates into CASRGQGDYNSPLHF.

This clone turned up a few times. The rearrangement joins TRBV2 to TRBJ2-7; D call uncertain. CDR3 length: 15 amino acids. The V end was cut by 1 base, the J end by 0 bases, with 10 bases between. Germline V gene sequence: CDR1 SNHLY, CDR2 FYNNEI. The CDR3 sequence is CASSEDIGGSYEQYF. The CDR3 DNA sequence: TGTGCCAGCAGTGAAGATATCGGCGGCTCCTACGAGCAGTACTTC.

This chain links TRBV7-9 with TRBJ1-5, with TRBD1 matching over 7 bases. J was trimmed by 10 bases and V by 1 base; bases with no gene match: 13. The CDR3 is 16 amino acids. Germline loops: CDR1 SEHNR, CDR2 FQNEAQ (reference sequence). The chain's CDR3 is CASSLGNDRASIPQHF. The DNA of the CDR3 is TGTGCCAGCAGCTTAGGAAACGACAGGGCCTCGATTCCCCAGCATTTT.

This chain uses TRBV18 with TRBJ1-1, with D tentatively TRBD1 (5 bases). The CDR3 runs 14 residues. Germline CDR1 and CDR2: KGHSH and LQKENI. The V gene lost 3 bases and the J gene lost 4 bases, with 12 bases spanning the gap. CDR3 protein: CASSPGGGRTEAFF. The CDR3 coding sequence is TGTGCCAGCTCACCGGGGGGTGGGCGCACTGAAGCTTTCTTT.

The V call is TRBV11-2, the J call TRBJ2-7, with a weak D call TRBD2 (6 bases). CDR3 length: 14 residues. Trimming cost V 5 bases and J 4 bases, with 15 bases left between them. Germline V gene data show CDR1 as SGHAT and CDR2 as FQNNGV. The CDR3: CASSPASVGYEQYF. The CDR3 DNA sequence: TGTGCCAGCAGCCCGGCTAGCGTAGGGTACGAGCAGTACTTC.

As concerns this clone: At one boundary the junction diverges from the germline segment, which might be a read error. The chain employs TRBV6-5 and TRBJ1-2; 7 positions agree with TRBD1. Germline V gene lookup returns CDR1 MNHEY and CDR2 SVGAGI. This CDR3 spans 13 amino acids. Here the CDR3 reads CASSDSGGATYTF. CDR3 in DNA: TGTGCCAGCAGTGACTCAGGGGGAGCGACCTACACCTTC.

V usage is TRBV27 and J usage is TRBJ1-6; 11 nucleotides agree with TRBD1. The V and J ends lost 8 bases and 6 bases, in that order; junction bases with no gene match: 6. CDR3 length: 15 amino acids. Germline V lookup: CDR1 MNHEY, CDR2 SMNVEV (reference sequence). CDR3 sequence reads: CASGAGTGGNSPLHF. The CDR3 DNA sequence: TGTGCCAGCGGTGCCGGGACAGGGGGTAATTCACCCCTCCACTTT.

This sequence joins TRBV19 and TRBJ2-1; D not certain. V was pared by 4 bases and J by 10 bases, with 8 bases between. Germline-derived CDR1 and CDR2 are LNHDA and SQIVND (reference sequence). The length of the CDR3 is 11 residues. Here the CDR3 reads CASSTPGEQFF. Here the CDR3 DNA reads TGTGCCAGTAGTACCCCCGGGGAGCAGTTCTTC.

The chain employs TRBV6-5 and TRBJ1-5, with 7 bases that match TRBD1. Germline CDR1 MNHEY, CDR2 SVGAGI. With V trimmed by 5 bases and J by 6 bases, 10 bases remained unmatched. The CDR3 contains 15 residues. This chain's CDR3 is CASSPRQGIRQPQHF. The CDR3 coding sequence is TGTGCCAGCAGTCCTAGACAGGGAATTCGTCAGCCCCAGCATTTT.

The chain recombines TRBV4-3 with TRBJ2-1, with TRBD2 matching over 9 bases. Germline V gives CDR1 LGHNA, CDR2 YSLEER. The CDR3 is 20 residues long. V trimming: 0 bases; J trimming: 4 bases; junction bases outside the gene matches: 16. The CDR3 is CASSQDRKVGLARRYNEQFF. CDR3 DNA sequence: TGCGCCAGCAGCCAAGATCGGAAGGTCGGACTAGCGAGACGATACAATGAGCAGTTCTTC.

The chain uses TRBV7-7 and TRBJ2-4; D perhaps matches TRBD1 (5 bases). CDR3 length: 13 residues. Germline lookup yields CDR1 SSHAT and CDR2 FNYEAQ (reference sequence). CDR3 loop: CVVKQAAKNIQYF. The DNA for the CDR3 is TGTGTCGTAAAACAGGCAGCCAAAAACATTCAGTACTTC.

This rearrangement joins TRBV6-5 to TRBJ1-5, with D possibly matching TRBD1 (6 bases). From germline, CDR1 is MNHEY and CDR2 SVGAGI. The V end was cut by 2 bases, the J end by 5 bases, with 13 bases between. The CDR3 runs 15 residues. CDR3 protein: CASSYAQGLHQPQHF. In DNA form, the CDR3 reads TGTGCCAGCAGTTACGCACAGGGTTTACATCAGCCCCAGCATTTT.

This chain uses TRBV28 with TRBJ2-5; 9 positions agree with TRBD1. The CDR3 totals 14 residues. Trimming took 4 bases from V and 5 from J; bases not matched to a gene: 5. Per the germline V gene, CDR1 is MDHEN and CDR2 is SYDVKM. In DNA form, the CDR3 reads TGTGCCAGCAGTTCCACAGGGGGCGGGGAGACCCAGTACTTC. Protein: CASSSTGGGETQYF.

V gene TRBV7-2 combines with J gene TRBJ1-1, with D perhaps matching TRBD1 (5 bases). Germline CDR1 reads SGHTA; CDR2 reads FQGNSA. Deletions cut 5 bases from V and 4 bases from J, with 8 bases between. The CDR3 runs 12 residues. The CDR3 DNA follows: TGTGCCAGCAGCACCGGGGGCACTGAAGCTTTCTTT. It yields the protein CASSTGGTEAFF.

This clone is a singleton in its sample. The chain links TRBV27 to TRBJ2-1; 8 bases are a match to TRBD2. The CDR3 runs 18 residues. CDR1 is MNHEY and CDR2 is SMNVEV in the germline V gene (reference sequence). V was clipped by 0 bases and J by 2 bases; unmatched bases: 9. CDR3 loop: CASSLSGGAGGTYNEQFF. Here the CDR3 DNA reads TGTGCCAGCAGTTTATCGGGGGGGGCGGGAGGAACCTACAATGAGCAGTTCTTC.

This chain links TRBV6-2 or TRBV6-3 with TRBJ2-1; 11 positions agree with TRBD2. The length of the CDR3 is 20 residues. Germline CDR1 reads MNHEY; CDR2 reads SVGEGT. After removal of 1 base from V and 3 bases from J, the junction contained 14 bases not matched to a gene. CDR3 loop: CASSYLLDRGGTSGYNEQFF. The CDR3 coding sequence is TGTGCCAGCAGTTACTTACTGGACAGGGGAGGGACTAGCGGCTACAATGAGCAGTTCTTC.

This chain uses TRBV29-1 with TRBJ2-3; possible D gene TRBD2, 5 bases. This CDR3 spans 15 amino acids. Germline-derived CDR1 and CDR2 are SQVTM and ANQGSEA. V was clipped by 7 bases and J by 1 base, with 18 bases between them. This chain's CDR3 is CSGTLTLRGTDTQYF. CDR3 DNA sequence: TGCAGCGGTACATTGACCCTGCGGGGCACAGATACGCAGTATTTT.

This chain links TRBV4-2 with TRBJ1-5; perhaps TRBD1 as D (5 bases). Per the germline V gene, CDR1 is LGHNA and CDR2 is YNFKEQ. The V gene lost 0 bases and the J gene lost 7 bases, with 16 bases spanning the gap. The CDR3 sequence is 16 residues long. CDR3 sequence: CASSQDGVREGQPQHF. The CDR3 nucleotides read TGTGCCAGCAGCCAAGATGGGGTCAGGGAAGGACAGCCCCAGCATTTT.

This chain connects TRBV5-1 to TRBJ2-3; 7 nucleotides align to TRBD1. Germline values: CDR1 SGHRS, CDR2 YFSETQ. This CDR3 region has 15 residues. Trimming cost V 0 bases and J 5 bases; bases outside gene matches: 6. CDR3 in amino acids: CASSLVGTVQDTQYF. Here the CDR3 DNA reads TGCGCCAGCAGCTTGGTCGGGACAGTACAAGATACGCAGTATTTT.

The CDR3 is CAVGVSYEQYF. CDR3 DNA: TGTGCCGTGGGAGTTTCCTACGAGCAGTACTTC. The chain employs TRBV11-2 and TRBJ2-7; D might be TRBD2 (5 bases). Germline CDR1 SGHAT, CDR2 FQNNGV. The germline V and J ends were trimmed by 11 bases and 1 base, with 9 bases remaining between them. The CDR3 length is 11 residues.

The chain uses TRBV9 and TRBJ2-3, with 10 bases fitting TRBD1. The germline V gene encodes CDR1 SGDLS and CDR2 YYNGEE. The CDR3 loop spans 15 amino acids. V gave up 0 bases and J gave up 5 bases; unmatched junction bases: 3. In DNA form, the CDR3 reads TGTGCCAGCAGCGTAGGGACAGGGGGGGGAGATACGCAGTATTTT. It encodes CASSVGTGGGDTQYF.

This chain joins TRBV27 and TRBJ2-2; the D gene is possibly TRBD1 (5 bases). Germline V lookup: CDR1 MNHEY, CDR2 SMNVEV (reference sequence). This CDR3 contains 14 residues. V lost 6 bases and J lost 1, with 9 bases in between. The chain's CDR3 is CASRPTGNTGELFF. CDR3 nucleotide sequence: TGTGCCAGCAGACCTACAGGGAACACCGGGGAGCTGTTTTTT.

The sample holds a few counts of this clone. This chain uses TRBV7-3 with TRBJ2-1, with D perhaps matching TRBD2 (5 bases). The CDR3 has 13 residues. The V gene's germline CDR1 is SGHTA and CDR2 FQGTGA. The V end lost 3 bases, the J end lost 6 bases, and 9 bases lay between the germline ends. CDR3 DNA: TGTGCCAGCAGCTTGGCCGGGATCAATGAGCAGTTCTTC. It yields the protein CASSLAGINEQFF.

The chain recombines TRBV7-6 with TRBJ2-7, with 11 bases lining up with TRBD2. Germline V CDR1 and CDR2: SGHVS, FNYEAQ. The CDR3 has 15 amino acids. Trimming took 4 bases from V and 1 from J; bases not matched to a gene: 3. For the CDR3, the DNA is TGTGCCAGCAGCTCTGGGACTAGCGGATCCTACGAGCAGTACTTC. Its protein product is CASSSGTSGSYEQYF.

CDR3 protein: CASSNRDRAAEQYF. CDR3 nucleotides: TGCGCCAGCAGCAACCGGGACAGGGCCGCCGAGCAGTACTTC. The chain is built from TRBV5-1 and TRBJ2-7; 9 nucleotides align to TRBD1. The CDR3 sequence is 14 residues long. The junction had 8 bases not matched to a gene; V was cut back by 4 bases and J by 6 bases. Germline-derived CDR1 and CDR2 are SGHRS and YFSETQ.

The rearrangement links TRBV5-6 to TRBJ2-7; 12 bases align to TRBD2. The J segment lost 9 bases and the V segment lost 4 bases, leaving 17 bases of the junction unmatched. Germline values: CDR1 SGHDT, CDR2 YYEEEE. The CDR3 totals 17 residues. The CDR3 DNA reads as TGTGCCAGCAGCCGGACAGCTACCTTGGGACTAGCGGGCCGGCAGTACTTC. Its protein product is CASSRTATLGLAGRQYF.

The J gene is TRBJ1-1, the V gene TRBV6-5; TRBD1 agrees at 8 bases. The V segment lost 5 bases and the J segment 6 bases; nucleotides outside the gene matches: 8. CDR3 length: 14 amino acids. Germline V CDR1 and CDR2: MNHEY, SVGAGI. Written as DNA, the CDR3 is TGTGCCAGCAGTCCCCCCCCAGGGGGCTCTGAAGCTTTCTTT. As protein: CASSPPPGGSEAFF.

The sample holds a few counts of this clone. This rearrangement joins TRBV2 to TRBJ1-5; no clear D gene. CDR1 SNHLY and CDR2 FYNNEI come from the germline V gene. V was clipped by 4 bases and J by 6 bases, with 7 bases between them. This CDR3 comprises 12 residues. CDR3 sequence (DNA): TGTGCCAGCAGTGGCAGTGTTCAGCCCCAGCATTTT. Translation gives CASSGSVQPQHF.

The chain carries TRBV5-1 and TRBJ2-7; possible D gene TRBD2, 5 bases. The CDR3 is made up of 15 amino acids. The V end was cut by 0 bases, the J end by 3 bases, with 13 bases between. The V gene's germline CDR1 is SGHRS and CDR2 YFSETQ. This CDR3 is CASSLAGSRDYEQYF. Here the CDR3 DNA reads TGCGCCAGCAGCTTGGCGGGATCGAGGGACTACGAGCAGTACTTC.